The sequence of this T cell receptor beta chain was determined in a study of T-cell memory formation after mild COVID-19. Germline V gene lookup returns CDR1 MNHEY and CDR2 SVGEGT. The germline V and J ends were trimmed by 5 bases and 0 bases, with 20 bases remaining between them. This CDR3 is built from 18 residues. The sample holds a few counts of this clonotype. Its antigen is undetermined. Overall study findings and caveats: Clones that contracted from day 15 to 85 were balanced CD4/CD8, while later expanders leaned CD4+. Still unconfirmed is whether the second-wave clones peaking on day 37 recognized SARS-CoV-2.

MiXCR was run by TCRdb on the 5' RACE reads, yielding one entry per CDR3 protein. The sample records approximately 580,000 distinct CDR3 sequences, about a fifth being singletons. The material sequenced was PBMCs or a T cell subset sorted from them (not recorded which). This chain links TRBV6-2 or TRBV6-3 with TRBJ2-1; no definite D call. This receptor was obtained from an adult woman who had mild COVID-19 (a few samples of this study predate the infection). Cell type and time point are not known. The CDR3 protein is CASSTLLIAVSSYNEQFF. In nucleotides, the CDR3 is TGTGCCAGCAGTACCCTCCTAATAGCCGTCTCCTCCTACAATGAGCAGTTCTTC.